This passage covers 2 T cell receptor beta chains from one sample sequenced in a study of cytomegalovirus exposure and HLA in healthy donors. PCR was performed using 60 Vbeta and 13 Jbeta primers. TCRdb keeps only in-frame clones here, not all; method: immunoSEQ multiplex PCR. The sample includes 120,000 to 150,000 clones, 75% to 85% of them seen just once. Sequenced input: PBMCs. The receptors here all came from a female donor in good health and CMV-seronegative.

The chain recombines TRBV7-2 with TRBJ1-2; 7 bases are shared with TRBD1. Germline-derived CDR1 and CDR2 are SGHTA and FQGNSA. V shed 1 base, J shed 8 bases, and the junction held 10 bases outside the gene matches. The CDR3 has 15 amino acids. The CDR3 loop is CASSLDGRGGGGYTF. CDR3 in DNA: TGTGCCAGCAGCTTAGACGGTCGAGGGGGCGGGGGCTACACCTTC.

This sequence joins TRBV9 and TRBJ1-4; D remains ambiguous. The CDR3 consists of 15 residues. Looked up from germline, CDR1 is SGDLS and CDR2 is YYNGEE. V gave up 1 base and J gave up 4 bases, with 11 bases separating them. The CDR3 coding sequence is TGTGCCAGCAGCGTATTCGGGGAACATAATGAAAAACTGTTTTTT. Encoded protein: CASSVFGEHNEKLFF.